The 28 T cell receptor beta chains reported below all come from one sample, sequenced in a study of post-analysis software for immune sequencing data. The library was made from cDNA and included unique molecular identifiers. TCRdb passed the PCR reads through MiXCR, listing each CDR3 protein once. Found here are under 650,000 distinct CDR3 sequences, around 40% of them singletons; the top ten hold 1.5% to 2%. The antigens for these receptors are not known. Broader study findings: The five TRBV segments detected at higher frequency in patients than in controls included TRBV5-6, TRBV5-1 and TRBV20-1.

The sample comprised blood. These receptors all come from a girl between 10 and 17 years old with multiple sclerosis.

J is TRBJ1-4 and V is TRBV20-1, with TRBD1 identical over 7 bases. CDR1 is DFQATT, CDR2 SNEGSKA, per germline (reference sequence). The junction had 11 bases not matched to a gene; V was cut back by 5 bases and J by 8 bases. This CDR3 is 14 amino acids long. Written as DNA, the CDR3 is TGCAGTGCTGCCCGGACAGGACCTCTAGAAAAACTGTTTTTT. Translated, it gives CSAARTGPLEKLFF.

This clonotype was observed a single time. The chain links TRBV6-6 to TRBJ2-5, with D perhaps TRBD2 (7 bases). V shed 2 bases and J shed 7 bases, with 20 bases lying between them. The CDR3 is 16 residues long. Germline V gene sequence: CDR1 MNHNY, CDR2 SVGAGI (reference sequence). The CDR3 here is CASSYPQGSGVGTQYF. The CDR3 bases are TGTGCCAGCAGTTACCCCCAGGGGAGCGGGGTTGGGACCCAGTACTTC.

V and J are TRBV30 and TRBJ1-2, with 7 nucleotides matching TRBD1. This CDR3 contains 14 residues. V was pared by 4 bases and J by 4 bases, with 9 bases of the junction left unmatched. The germline CDR1 and CDR2 sequences are GTSNPN and SVGIG (reference sequence). Written as DNA, the CDR3 is TGTGCCTGGACAGACAGGGTTTGGAGCTATGGCTACACCTTC. This encodes CAWTDRVWSYGYTF.

The chain carries TRBV20-1 and TRBJ2-5; 9 bases map to TRBD2. The end of the DNA fits TRBJ2-7 better, so the J call may be wrong. The CDR3 is 16 amino acids. Germline V gives CDR1 DFQATT, CDR2 SNEGSKA (reference sequence). The CDR3 DNA follows: TGCAGTGCTAGCCTTAGCGGGAGAGTCGATCCTTACGAGCAGTACTTC. Translated: CSASLSGRVDPYEQYF.

The chain recombines TRBV18 with TRBJ2-1, with 13 nucleotides matching TRBD2. Germline values: CDR1 KGHSH, CDR2 LQKENI. With 4 bases clipped from V and 6 bases from J, the junction kept 3 bases outside the gene matches. The CDR3 contains 15 residues. The chain's CDR3 is CASSRGLAGSNEQFF. The CDR3 DNA reads TGTGCCAGCTCACGGGGACTAGCGGGGTCCAATGAGCAGTTCTTC. Filled out from reference TRBV18 and TRBJ2-1, the complete variable domain reads NAGVMQNPRHLVRRRGQEARLRCSPMKGHSHVYWYRQLPEEGLKFMVYLQKENIIDESGMPKERFSAEFPKEGPSILRIQQVVRGDSAAYFCASSRGLAGSNEQFFGPGTRLTVL.

CDR3 in amino acids: CASSLETTSTDTQYF. The CDR3, as DNA: TGCGCCAGCAGCTTGGAGACAACTAGCACAGATACGCAGTATTTT. V and J are TRBV5-1 and TRBJ2-3; the D is unclear. Germline CDR1 is SGHRS and CDR2 is YFSETQ. The CDR3 has 15 residues. V lost 0 bases and J lost 0, with 8 bases in between.

Only a few counts were recorded for this clonotype. CDR3 nucleotides: TGTGCCAGTAGTCCTCCGGGAGGGTTCGCTGAAGCTTTCTTT. Amino acids: CASSPPGGFAEAFF. The gene calls are TRBV12-3 or TRBV12-4 and TRBJ1-1; no reliable D call. The CDR3 runs to 14 residues. Trimming took off 9 bases at V and 6 bases at J, with 20 bases between the two ends.

The chain combines TRBV3-1 with TRBJ2-5; D perhaps matches TRBD2 (6 bases). This CDR3 comprises 15 residues. The germline V and J ends were trimmed by 0 bases and 0 bases, with 8 bases remaining between them. Germline assignment: CDR1 LGHDT and CDR2 YNNKEL (reference sequence). CDR3: CASSQEGRYQETQYF. The CDR3 DNA is TGTGCCAGCAGCCAAGAAGGGAGGTACCAAGAGACCCAGTACTTC.

The V gene is TRBV20-1, the J gene TRBJ1-2; tentative D call: TRBD1 (5 bases). CDR1 and CDR2 from the germline V gene are DFQATT and SNEGSKA (reference sequence). With 3 bases removed from V and 8 bases from J, the gap between germline ends came to 10 bases. The CDR3 runs to 11 residues. CDR3 protein: CSASGGRGYTF. CDR3 coding DNA: TGCAGTGCTAGTGGGGGACGGGGCTACACCTTC.

This chain connects TRBV7-9 to TRBJ1-2, with TRBD1 matching over 9 bases. Trimming took 4 bases from V and 6 from J; bases not matched to a gene: 3. The CDR3 contains 13 residues. Germline V gene sequence: CDR1 SEHNR, CDR2 FQNEAQ (reference sequence). DNA for the CDR3: TGTGCCAGCAGCTCAGGACAGGGGAATGGCTACACCTTC. As protein: CASSSGQGNGYTF. Supplemented by reference TRBV7-9 and TRBJ1-2, the full variable domain reads DTGVSQNPRHKITKRGQNVTFRCDPISEHNRLYWYRQTLGQGPEFLTYFQNEAQLEKSRLLSDRFSAERPKGSFSTLEIQRTEQGDSAMYLCASSSGQGNGYTFGSGTRLTVV.

This chain uses TRBV29-1 with TRBJ1-4, with D possibly matching TRBD1 (5 bases). Germline CDR1 is SQVTM and CDR2 is ANQGSEA. The CDR3 extends over 12 amino acids. CDR3 sequence reads: CGARTGGEKLFF. The CDR3 DNA follows: TGCGGCGCCCGGACTGGGGGAGAAAAACTGTTTTTT.

Only one count was recorded for this clonotype. This rearrangement joins TRBV3-1 to TRBJ2-3; no definite D call. Germline CDR1 LGHDT, CDR2 YNNKEL (reference sequence). CDR3 length equals 15 residues. Trimming cost V 4 bases and J 2 bases, with 13 bases left between them. CDR3 sequence: CASSRDTGFTDTQYF. Written as DNA, the CDR3 is TGTGCCAGCAGCCGAGATACGGGTTTCACAGATACGCAGTATTTT.

The gene calls are TRBV20-1 and TRBJ2-5; no definite D call. The ends were cut back, 5 bases at V and 1 base at J, with 11 bases in the middle. The V gene's germline CDR1 is DFQATT and CDR2 SNEGSKA (reference sequence). There are 13 residues in the CDR3. This CDR3 is CSADRRAQETQYF. The CDR3 DNA sequence: TGCAGTGCTGACCGACGTGCCCAAGAGACCCAGTACTTC.

The table lists this clonotype with a count of one. This chain links TRBV12-3 or TRBV12-4 with TRBJ2-1; a possible D gene is TRBD2 (6 bases). V was clipped by 4 bases and J by 9 bases, with 16 bases between them. CDR3 length: 14 residues. CDR3 loop: CASSSDYAGTEQFF. The CDR3 nucleotides are TGTGCCAGCAGTTCGGACTACGCCGGTACTGAGCAGTTCTTC.

The CDR3 loop is CASSFRLAGTTDTQYF. The CDR3 coding sequence is TGTGCCAGCAGTTTTAGGCTAGCGGGAACCACAGATACGCAGTATTTT. The V call is TRBV12-3 or TRBV12-4, the J call TRBJ2-3; TRBD2 agrees at 9 bases. The CDR3 runs to 16 residues. Trimming took 3 bases from V and 2 from J; bases not matched to a gene: 6.

The rearrangement links TRBV6-5 to TRBJ1-1; no firm D call. CDR1 MNHEY and CDR2 SVGAGI come from the germline V gene. The CDR3 is made up of 17 amino acids. V dropped 0 bases and J dropped 1 base, with 15 bases sitting between them. CDR3 residues: CASSYSTPLAQNTEAFF. In DNA, the CDR3 is TGTGCCAGCAGTTACTCGACTCCCCTTGCCCAGAACACTGAAGCTTTCTTT.

This clonotype has a handful of counts. The genes are TRBV6-5 and TRBJ2-2; D is undetermined. Germline assignment: CDR1 MNHEY and CDR2 SVGAGI. Trimming cost V 2 bases and J 6 bases, with 7 bases left between them. The CDR3 has 13 residues. The CDR3, as DNA: TGTGCCAGCAGTTACCTGTCGTCCGGGGAGCTGTTTTTT. Amino acids: CASSYLSSGELFF.

This sequence joins TRBV12-3 or TRBV12-4 and TRBJ1-2; TRBD1 aligns across 7 bases. This CDR3 comprises 14 residues. The V gene end was trimmed by 5 bases and the J gene end by 7 bases; junction bases not matched to a gene: 10. The chain's CDR3 is CASSPGTVGRGYTF. Here the CDR3 DNA reads TGTGCCAGCAGTCCTGGGACAGTTGGACGTGGCTACACCTTC.

The V and J genes are TRBV24-1 and TRBJ2-1; 8 bases fit TRBD2. The CDR3 loop spans 14 amino acids. Germline V CDR1 and CDR2: KGHDR, SFDVKD. The V segment lost 5 bases and the J segment 5 bases; nucleotides outside the gene matches: 4. The CDR3 DNA is TGTGCCACCAGTGTTAGCGGGATCGACAATGAGCAGTTCTTC. This encodes CATSVSGIDNEQFF.

J is TRBJ1-2 and V is TRBV9; 9 bases line up with TRBD1. Per the germline V gene, CDR1 is SGDLS and CDR2 is YYNGEE. The CDR3 sequence is 14 residues long. V trimming: 0 bases; J trimming: 7 bases; junction bases outside the gene matches: 4. CDR3 sequence reads: CASSVDTGGVGYTF. CDR3 DNA sequence: TGTGCCAGCAGCGTAGATACAGGGGGCGTTGGCTACACCTTC. The full variable domain, completed using reference TRBV9 and TRBJ1-2, is DSGVTQTPKHLITATGQRVTLRCSPRSGDLSVYWYQQSLDQGLQFLIQYYNGEERAKGNILERFSAQQFPDLHSELNLSSLELGDSALYFCASSVDTGGVGYTFGSGTRLTVV.

The chain couples TRBV7-9 to TRBJ2-1, with 9 bases aligning to TRBD2. The CDR3 runs 15 residues. V lost 4 bases to trimming and J lost 8 bases; unmatched junction nucleotides: 9. CDR1 is SEHNR, CDR2 FQNEAQ, per germline (reference sequence). For the CDR3, the DNA is TGTGCCAGCAGCTCTCCATTTAGCGGGAGTCATGAGCAGTTCTTC. Amino acids: CASSSPFSGSHEQFF.

The chain joins TRBV7-8 to TRBJ2-7; 7 nucleotides match TRBD1. The germline CDR1 and CDR2 sequences are SGHVS and FQNEAQ. The CDR3 is 16 amino acids. The V segment lost 4 bases and the J segment 10 bases; nucleotides outside the gene matches: 19. The CDR3 region is CASSSTTSRDSFTQYF. In nucleotides, the CDR3 is TGTGCCAGCAGCTCGACTACTTCCCGGGACAGTTTCACCCAGTACTTC.

In its sample, this clonotype was seen a few times. V and J are TRBV3-1 and TRBJ1-5; D gene ambiguous. The CDR3 contains 14 residues. Germline V gene data show CDR1 as LGHDT and CDR2 as YNNKEL (reference sequence). V was cut by 6 bases and J by 0 bases, with 9 bases left in between. CDR3 coding DNA: TGTGCCAGCAGTCCAGAGTATAGCAATCAGCCCCAGCATTTT. Translating gives CASSPEYSNQPQHF.

This clonotype showed up just a few times. The chain employs TRBV7-2 and TRBJ1-5, with TRBD1 matching 9 bases. Trimming at V came to 6 bases and at J to 7 bases, leaving 7 bases not matched to a gene. CDR3 length: 14 amino acids. Germline V lookup: CDR1 SGHTA, CDR2 FQGNSA. The CDR3 bases are TGTGCCAGCAGTTTTGGACAGGGGCGCCAGCCCCAGCATTTT. Protein product: CASSFGQGRQPQHF.

In its sample, this clonotype was seen once. This sequence joins TRBV27 and TRBJ1-5; D unclear. The V and J ends lost 6 bases and 5 bases respectively, with 20 bases between them. Germline CDR1 is MNHEY and CDR2 is SMNVEV (reference sequence). CDR3 size: 16 residues. CDR3 residues: CASSPTRPSRYQPQHF. CDR3 in DNA: TGTGCCAGCAGCCCGACCAGGCCGTCCCGGTATCAGCCCCAGCATTTT.

This clonotype was seen more than once but under ten times. This chain joins TRBV20-1 and TRBJ2-7; the match to TRBD1 covers 8 bases. Germline loops: CDR1 DFQATT, CDR2 SNEGSKA (reference sequence). This CDR3 contains 13 residues. J gave up 0 bases and V 5 bases, and 3 bases lay outside the gene matches. CDR3 sequence: CSARTGFSYEQYF. CDR3 coding DNA: TGCAGTGCTCGGACAGGGTTCTCCTACGAGCAGTACTTC.

This chain uses TRBV4-1 with TRBJ1-5; D gene unclear. CDR3 size: 17 residues. Germline loops: CDR1 MGHRA, CDR2 YSYEKL. V was pared by 3 bases and J by 0 bases, with 15 bases between. The CDR3 sequence: CASSHHPPQYSNQPQHF. The CDR3 nucleotides are TGCGCCAGCAGCCACCATCCTCCACAGTATAGCAATCAGCCCCAGCATTTT.

For this clonotype: The junction differs from germline at one of its ends, possibly a read error. This rearrangement joins TRBV12-3 or TRBV12-4 to TRBJ1-1, with D unclear. This CDR3 has 15 residues. CDR3 in amino acids: CASRKVLGLNTEAFF. The CDR3 bases are TGTGCCAGCAGGAAAGTTCTGGGATTGAACACCGAAGCTTTCTTT.